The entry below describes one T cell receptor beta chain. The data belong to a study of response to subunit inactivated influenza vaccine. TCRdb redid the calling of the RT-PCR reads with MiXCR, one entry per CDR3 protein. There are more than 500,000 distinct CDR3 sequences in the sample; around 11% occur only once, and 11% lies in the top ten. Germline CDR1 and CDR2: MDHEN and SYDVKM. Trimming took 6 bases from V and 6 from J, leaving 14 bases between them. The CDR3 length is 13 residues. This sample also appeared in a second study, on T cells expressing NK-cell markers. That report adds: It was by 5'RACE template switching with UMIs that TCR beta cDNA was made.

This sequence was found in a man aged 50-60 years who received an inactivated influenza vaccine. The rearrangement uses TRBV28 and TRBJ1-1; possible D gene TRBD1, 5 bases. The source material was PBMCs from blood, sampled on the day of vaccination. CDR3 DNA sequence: TGTGCCAGCAGGACTCAGGGTGACCCTGAAGCTTTCTTT. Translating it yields CASRTQGDPEAFF.